This is a list of T cell receptor beta chains from one sample in a study of regulatory T cells in long-lasting Graves disease. MiXCR was run by TCRdb on the multiplex PCR reads, yielding one entry per CDR3 protein. The sample holds 400,000 to 500,000 distinct CDR3 sequences, roughly 15% seen once. These data were likewise used in another study, on T cells in Graves' hyperthyroidism and ophthalmopathy.

The sample here was peripheral blood mononuclear cells (PBMCs), taken at new diagnosis, from a patient treated with antithyroid drugs. These receptors all come from a woman aged 25 to 39 with Graves disease. The CDR3 runs from the conserved cysteine through the conserved F or W. Fields, in order: D gene, J gene, clone size, V gene, CDR3 protein, CDR3 DNA. A D gene is named only where the DNA matches it firmly. Size is omitted from some rows. Given values are once, few, many or a class for expanded clones.

TRBD1 TRBJ2-7 few TRBV18 CASSPPGEGAADEQYF TGTGCCAGCTCACCACCCGGTGAGGGGGCCGCTGACGAGCAGTACTTC
TRBD1 TRBJ2-2 few TRBV12-3/TRBV12-4 CASSFVTGSGELFF TGTGCCAGCAGTTTTGTGACAGGGAGCGGGGAGCTGTTTTTT
- TRBJ2-4 - TRBV7-9 CASSPPGGGAKNIQYF TGTGCCAGCAGCCCCCCCGGTGGGGGAGCCAAAAACATTCAGTACTTC
TRBD2 TRBJ2-1 many TRBV6-1 CASRGLAAVYNEQFF TGTGCCAGCAGGGGACTAGCGGCCGTATACAATGAGCAGTTCTTC
TRBD1 TRBJ1-5 many TRBV12-3/TRBV12-4 CASSLARQGIQPQHF TGTGCCAGCAGTTTAGCGAGACAGGGGATTCAGCCCCAGCATTTT
- TRBJ2-3 many TRBV7-3 CASSTQDTDTQYF TGTGCCAGCAGCACCCAGGACACAGATACGCAGTATTTT
- TRBJ2-7 many TRBV30 CAWSQRATYEQYF TGTGCCTGGAGTCAGCGGGCTACCTACGAGCAGTACTTC
- TRBJ2-6 - TRBV19 CASSIGNPGANVLTF TGTGCCAGTAGTATCGGGAATCCTGGGGCCAACGTCCTGACTTTC
TRBD2 TRBJ2-5 many TRBV20-1 CSARAGGGTSGSKGQETQYF TGCAGTGCTAGAGCCGGGGGGGGGACTAGCGGGAGCAAGGGGCAAGAGACCCAGTACTTC
TRBD2 TRBJ2-5 few TRBV19 CASKASGRYQETQYF TGTGCCAGTAAGGCTAGCGGGAGGTACCAAGAGACCCAGTACTTC
- TRBJ1-1 - TRBV6-2/TRBV6-3 CASSYMGGTEAFF TGTGCCAGCAGTTACATGGGGGGCACTGAAGCTTTCTTT
TRBD1 TRBJ1-3 - TRBV5-1 CASSPGQASSGHTIYF TGCGCCAGCAGCCCGGGACAGGCGAGCTCTGGACACACCATATATTTT
- TRBJ2-1 - TRBV5-5 CASSLLNERFF TGTGCCAGCAGCCTGCTCAATGAGCGGTTCTTC
- TRBJ2-1 few TRBV7-2 CASLGGDSYNEQFF TGTGCCAGCCTAGGGGGGGACTCCTACAATGAGCAGTTCTTC
- TRBJ1-2 - TRBV10-3 CAISPTESYGYTF TGTGCCATCAGCCCTACTGAGAGCTATGGCTACACCTTC
- TRBJ2-7 few TRBV7-2 CASSLRGVEQYF TGTGCCAGCAGCTTGAGAGGGGTCGAGCAGTACTTC
TRBD2 TRBJ2-7 many TRBV27 CASSLGGRGHEQYF TGTGCCAGCAGTTTAGGCGGGAGGGGACACGAGCAGTACTTC
- TRBJ2-7 many TRBV27 CASSLTAASYEQYF TGTGCCAGCAGTTTGACGGCGGCCTCCTACGAGCAGTACTTC
- TRBJ2-7 - TRBV29-1 CSVEKDYEQYF TGCAGCGTTGAAAAGGATTACGAGCAGTACTTC
- TRBJ1-2 few TRBV28 CASSFQDARQGYGYTF TGTGCCAGCAGTTTCCAGGACGCGCGCCAGGGCTATGGCTACACCTTC
- TRBJ1-2 many TRBV6-1 CASSATWGSYGYTF TGTGCCAGCAGTGCCACATGGGGATCCTATGGCTACACCTTC
- TRBJ2-3 many TRBV5-4 CASSRTPSTDTQYF TGTGCCAGCAGCCGGACGCCTAGCACAGATACGCAGTATTTT
- TRBJ1-2 few TRBV12-3/TRBV12-4 CASRNRESDNYGYTF TGTGCCAGCAGAAACAGGGAATCGGATAACTATGGCTACACCTTC
- TRBJ1-5 many TRBV2 CASSERGQPQHF TGTGCCAGCAGTGAGCGGGGTCAGCCCCAGCATTTT
- TRBJ2-1 - TRBV20-1 CSAEATDGLSSYNEQFF TGCAGTGCTGAAGCAACCGACGGCTTGAGCTCCTACAATGAGCAGTTCTTC
- TRBJ2-1 - TRBV12-3/TRBV12-4 CASTRGYNEQFF TGTGCCAGCACTCGCGGGTACAATGAGCAGTTCTTC
TRBD1 TRBJ2-7 many TRBV20-1 CSAPGQGSNYEQYF TGCAGTGCCCCTGGACAGGGAAGCAACTACGAGCAGTACTTC
TRBD2 TRBJ2-7 many TRBV28 CASTRGGRDEQYF TGTGCCAGCACCCGGGGGGGTAGGGACGAGCAGTACTTC
TRBD2 TRBJ2-1 - TRBV19 CASSIPPPLAGRGDEQFF TGTGCCAGTAGTATTCCCCCCCCACTAGCGGGCCGTGGGGATGAGCAGTTCTTC
- TRBJ2-3 many TRBV6-2/TRBV6-3 CASSESIDTQYF TGTGCCAGCAGTGAATCTATAGATACGCAGTATTTT
- TRBJ2-5 - TRBV7-9 CASSSTSSGTQVGKETQYF TGTGCCAGCAGCTCCACCTCCTCCGGGACACAAGTCGGGAAAGAGACCCAGTACTTC
TRBD2 TRBJ2-1 - TRBV10-3 CAITAGVRNEQFF TGTGCCATCACAGCGGGAGTTAGAAATGAGCAGTTCTTC
- TRBJ2-5 many TRBV6-1 CASSKTGGRGGTQYF TGTGCCAGCAGCAAGACGGGGGGCCGGGGAGGGACCCAGTACTTC
TRBD1 TRBJ2-1 - TRBV6-1 CASSEGPLDRGVNEQFF TGTGCCAGCAGTGAAGGCCCTTTGGACAGGGGGGTAAATGAGCAGTTCTTC
TRBD2 TRBJ2-2 - TRBV27 CASSPSSGRPGRNTGELFF TGTGCCAGCAGTCCTTCTAGCGGGAGGCCGGGGAGGAACACCGGGGAGCTGTTTTTT
- TRBJ2-1 many TRBV3-1 CASSQVGLASGNEQFF TGTGCCAGCAGCCAAGTCGGGCTAGCTTCGGGCAATGAGCAGTTCTTC